These T cell receptor beta chains were read from a single sample in a study of cytomegalovirus exposure and HLA in healthy donors. Sequencing used immunoSEQ multiplex PCR; TCRdb keeps in-frame clones, though not all of them. The sample carries 60,000 to 75,000 clones, around 82% recorded once. What was sequenced was PBMCs. Every receptor here comes from a man aged 18 to 30 in good health and CMV-seropositive. The conserved cysteine and the conserved F or W are not part of the CDR3 here.

J: TRBJ1-4
V: TRBV28
CDR3: ASREGQSNEKLF

J: TRBJ1-5
V: TRBV6-1
CDR3: ASSGTGIYIQPQH

J: TRBJ2-1
V: TRBV29-1
CDR3: SVSSRDSQRNEQF

J: TRBJ2-3
V: TRBV28
CDR3: ASSTRQGRADTQY

J: TRBJ2-1
V: TRBV4-1
CDR3: ASSQDFTGTSGVNEQF

J: TRBJ1-2
V: TRBV6-6
CDR3: ASSSNTGGPSGYT

J: TRBJ1-1
V: TRBV9
CDR3: ASSTGVENTEAF

J: TRBJ1-6
V: TRBV28
CDR3: ASSPRRGLENSPLH

J: TRBJ2-1
V: TRBV6-5
CDR3: ASTPSGKAYNEQF

J: TRBJ1-1
V: TRBV28
CDR3: ASTGSPQGAYEAF

J: TRBJ2-2
V: TRBV2
CDR3: ASIRDYANTGELF

J: TRBJ2-5
V: TRBV7-6
CDR3: ASSLEAWETQY

J: TRBJ2-7
V: TRBV7-8
CDR3: ASSLVGANGEQY

J: TRBJ1-2
V: TRBV4-1
CDR3: ASSHGTGGVHGYT

J: TRBJ2-1
V: TRBV4-1
CDR3: ASSQGQGNWNEQF

J: TRBJ2-7
V: TRBV13
CDR3: ASSPRGDYEQY

J: TRBJ2-2
V: TRBV5-1
CDR3: ASSSMGGTGELF

J: TRBJ2-3
V: TRBV9
CDR3: ASSVEGLAPDTQY

J: TRBJ2-7
V: TRBV6-5
CDR3: ASSPGEGYEQY

J: TRBJ2-2
V: TRBV4-1
CDR3: ASSQDPQGMNTGELF

J: TRBJ2-3
V: TRBV30
CDR3: AWRLAGWADTQY

J: TRBJ2-3
V: TRBV2
CDR3: ASRAGLANTDTQY

J: TRBJ1-1
V: TRBV30
CDR3: AWNPTLAGEAF

J: TRBJ2-7
V: TRBV18
CDR3: ASSPPSGSSYEQY

J: TRBJ2-2
V: TRBV29-1
CDR3: SVLAGWGGELF

J: TRBJ1-5
V: TRBV6-5
CDR3: ASTMGGNQPQH

J: TRBJ2-3
V: TRBV20-1
CDR3: SATRTDTQY

J: TRBJ2-7
V: TRBV9
CDR3: ASSPEGLYEQY

J: TRBJ2-7
V: TRBV10-2
CDR3: ASAPGTGDLYEQY

J: TRBJ2-2
V: TRBV2
CDR3: ASSQTTSANTGELF

J: TRBJ1-5
V: TRBV30
CDR3: AWSVRQSQPQH

J: TRBJ1-2
V: TRBV11-2
CDR3: ASSYRTYLGTDYGYT

J: TRBJ2-1
V: TRBV28
CDR3: ASMEGSGGYSYNEQF

J: TRBJ1-2
V: TRBV10-3
CDR3: AISDGTGFNYGYT

J: TRBJ1-2
V: TRBV28
CDR3: ASSSLGGPDYGYT

J: TRBJ2-1
V: TRBV18
CDR3: ASSPRTGEQF

J: TRBJ2-1
V: TRBV7-8
CDR3: ASSLAQYNEQF

J: TRBJ1-4
V: TRBV30
CDR3: AWSVGRGTQNEKLF

J: TRBJ1-4
V: TRBV4-2
CDR3: ASSQAWTGTNEKLF

J: TRBJ1-4
V: TRBV29-1
CDR3: SVGLQTEQF

J: TRBJ1-5
V: TRBV6-1
CDR3: ASRALYQPQH

J: TRBJ1-2
V: TRBV20-1
CDR3: SATRGRGYT

J: TRBJ2-2
V: TRBV6-1
CDR3: ASSERFKGLAGDTGELF